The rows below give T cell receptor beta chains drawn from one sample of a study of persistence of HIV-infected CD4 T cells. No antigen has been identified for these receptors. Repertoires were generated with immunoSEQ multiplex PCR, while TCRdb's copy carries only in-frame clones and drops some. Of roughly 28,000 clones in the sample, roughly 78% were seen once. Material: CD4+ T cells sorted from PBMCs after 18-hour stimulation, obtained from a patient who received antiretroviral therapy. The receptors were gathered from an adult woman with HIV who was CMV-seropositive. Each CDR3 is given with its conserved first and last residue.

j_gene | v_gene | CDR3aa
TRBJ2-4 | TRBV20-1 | CSASLAGANIQYF
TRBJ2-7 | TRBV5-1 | CASSLQGNYEQYF
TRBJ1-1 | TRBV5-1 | CASSLGQGKNTEAFF
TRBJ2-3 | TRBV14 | CASSQDPRLGPDTQYF
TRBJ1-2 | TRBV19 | CASKERDYGYTF
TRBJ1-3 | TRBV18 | CASSPPGQNSGNTIYF
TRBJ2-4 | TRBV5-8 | CASSLGREGDIQYF
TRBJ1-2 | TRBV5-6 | CASSRVGTHEGYTF
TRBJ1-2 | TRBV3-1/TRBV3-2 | CASSRPGQDYGYTF
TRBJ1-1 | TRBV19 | CASSKGQGPLGTEAFF
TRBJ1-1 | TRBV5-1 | CASSFETLMNTEAFF
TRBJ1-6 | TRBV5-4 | CASSRQGSNSPLHF
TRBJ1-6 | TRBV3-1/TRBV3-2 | CASSRVGNSPLHF
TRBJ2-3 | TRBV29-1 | CSVEDQPGGTDTQYF
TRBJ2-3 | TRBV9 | CASSLNGAGTQYF
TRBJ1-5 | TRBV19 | CASSVGQGEGRAQHF
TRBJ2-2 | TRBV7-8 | CASSSGTGGTGELFF
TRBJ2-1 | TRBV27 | CASSQLGTGRYNEQFF
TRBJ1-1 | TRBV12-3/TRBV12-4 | CASSLEGTEAFF
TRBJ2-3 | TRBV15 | CATSRGGADTQYF
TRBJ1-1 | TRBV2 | CASDRGIAEAFF
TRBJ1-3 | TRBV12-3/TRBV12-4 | CASRIDSGNTIYF
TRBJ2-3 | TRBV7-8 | CASSLMRGSTDTQYF
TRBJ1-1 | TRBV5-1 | CASSPVTGGMTEAFF
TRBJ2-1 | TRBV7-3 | CASSPPDQDEQFF
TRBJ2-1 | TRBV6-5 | CASGQGASSYNEQFF
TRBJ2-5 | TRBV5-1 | CASSLVFGQGETQYF
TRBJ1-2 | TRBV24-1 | CATSDPLHGYTF